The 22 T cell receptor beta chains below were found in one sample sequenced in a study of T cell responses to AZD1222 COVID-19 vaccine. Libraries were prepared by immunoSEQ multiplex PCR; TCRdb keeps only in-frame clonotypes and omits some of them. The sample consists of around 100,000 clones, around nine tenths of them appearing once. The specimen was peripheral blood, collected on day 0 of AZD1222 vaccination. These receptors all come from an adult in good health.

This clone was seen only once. For the CDR3, the DNA is TGTGCCAGCAGCCTTTCAGCGGGGGCCTACGAGCAGTACTTC. It yields the protein CASSLSAGAYEQYF. The rearrangement links TRBV5-5 to TRBJ2-7; the match to TRBD2 covers 8 bases. Germline V CDR1 and CDR2: SGHKS, YYEKEE (reference sequence). The ends lost 4 bases at V and 2 bases at J; junction bases unmatched: 5. The CDR3 spans 14 residues.

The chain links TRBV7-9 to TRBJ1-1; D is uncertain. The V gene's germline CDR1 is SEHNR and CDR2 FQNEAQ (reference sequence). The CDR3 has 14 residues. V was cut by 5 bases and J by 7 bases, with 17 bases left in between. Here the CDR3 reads CASSRDQAGDEAFF. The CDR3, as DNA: TGTGCCAGCAGCCGAGACCAGGCTGGCGATGAAGCTTTCTTT.

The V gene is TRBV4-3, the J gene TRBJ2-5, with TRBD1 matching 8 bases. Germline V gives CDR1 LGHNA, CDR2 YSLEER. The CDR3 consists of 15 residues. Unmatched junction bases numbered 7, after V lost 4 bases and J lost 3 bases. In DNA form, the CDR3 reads TGCGCCAGCAGCCTACAGGGGGGTTTTGAAGAGACCCAGTACTTC. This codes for CASSLQGGFEETQYF.

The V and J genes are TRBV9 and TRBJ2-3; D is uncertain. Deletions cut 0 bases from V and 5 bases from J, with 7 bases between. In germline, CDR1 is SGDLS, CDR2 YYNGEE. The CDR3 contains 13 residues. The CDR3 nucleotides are TGTGCCAGCAGCGTAGCGGGTAAAGATACGCAGTATTTT. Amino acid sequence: CASSVAGKDTQYF. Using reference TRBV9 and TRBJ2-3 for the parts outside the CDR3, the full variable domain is DSGVTQTPKHLITATGQRVTLRCSPRSGDLSVYWYQQSLDQGLQFLIQYYNGEERAKGNILERFSAQQFPDLHSELNLSSLELGDSALYFCASSVAGKDTQYFGPGTRLTVL.

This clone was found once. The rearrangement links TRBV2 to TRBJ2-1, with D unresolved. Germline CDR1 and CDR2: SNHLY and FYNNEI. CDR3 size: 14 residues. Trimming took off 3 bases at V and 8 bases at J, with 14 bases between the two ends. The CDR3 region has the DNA TGTGCCAGCAGTGACCGGCCCCACCGCTATGAGCAGTTCTTC. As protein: CASSDRPHRYEQFF.

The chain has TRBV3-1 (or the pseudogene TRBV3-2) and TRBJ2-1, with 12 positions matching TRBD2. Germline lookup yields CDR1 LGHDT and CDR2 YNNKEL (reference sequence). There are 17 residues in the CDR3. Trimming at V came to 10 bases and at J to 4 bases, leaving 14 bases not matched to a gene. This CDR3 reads CATPRLAGVLRYNEQFF. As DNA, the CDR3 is TGTGCCACTCCGAGACTAGCGGGAGTCCTTCGATACAATGAGCAGTTCTTC.

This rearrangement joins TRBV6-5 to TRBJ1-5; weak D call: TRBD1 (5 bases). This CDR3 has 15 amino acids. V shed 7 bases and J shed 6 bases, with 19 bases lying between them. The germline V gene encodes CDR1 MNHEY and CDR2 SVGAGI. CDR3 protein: CASTLSGARGQPQHF. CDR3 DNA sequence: TGTGCCAGCACGCTCTCCGGGGCCCGGGGTCAGCCCCAGCATTTT.

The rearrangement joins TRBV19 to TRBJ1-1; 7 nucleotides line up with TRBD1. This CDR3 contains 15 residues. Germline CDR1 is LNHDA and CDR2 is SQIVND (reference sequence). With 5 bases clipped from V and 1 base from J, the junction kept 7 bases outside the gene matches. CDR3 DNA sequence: TGTGCCAGTAGTCCCAGGGGGGGCAGGAACACTGAAGCTTTCTTT. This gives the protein CASSPRGGRNTEAFF. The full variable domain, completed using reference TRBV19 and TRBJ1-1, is DGGITQSPKYLFRKEGQNVTLSCEQNLNHDAMYWYRQDPGQGLRLIYYSQIVNDFQKGDIAEGYSVSREKKESFPLTVTSAQKNPTAFYLCASSPRGGRNTEAFFGQGTRLTVV.

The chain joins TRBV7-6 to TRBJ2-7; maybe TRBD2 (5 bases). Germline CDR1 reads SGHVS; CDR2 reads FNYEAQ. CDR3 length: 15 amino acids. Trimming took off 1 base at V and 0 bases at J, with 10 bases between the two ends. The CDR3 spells CASSLVTGSSYEQYF. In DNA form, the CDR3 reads TGTGCCAGCAGCTTAGTTACGGGGAGCTCCTACGAGCAGTACTTC.

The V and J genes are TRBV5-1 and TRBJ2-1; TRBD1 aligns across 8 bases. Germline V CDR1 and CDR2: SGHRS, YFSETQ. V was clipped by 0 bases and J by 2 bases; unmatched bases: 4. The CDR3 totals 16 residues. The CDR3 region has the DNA TGCGCCAGCAGCTTGGTGCGGGACAGGCCCTACAATGAGCAGTTCTTC. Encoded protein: CASSLVRDRPYNEQFF.

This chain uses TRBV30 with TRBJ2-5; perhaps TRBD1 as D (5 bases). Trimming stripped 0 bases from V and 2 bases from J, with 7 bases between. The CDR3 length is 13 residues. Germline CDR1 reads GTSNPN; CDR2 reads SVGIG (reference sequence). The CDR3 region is CAWSVTDQETQYF. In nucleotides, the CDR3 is TGTGCCTGGAGTGTGACAGATCAAGAGACCCAGTACTTC.

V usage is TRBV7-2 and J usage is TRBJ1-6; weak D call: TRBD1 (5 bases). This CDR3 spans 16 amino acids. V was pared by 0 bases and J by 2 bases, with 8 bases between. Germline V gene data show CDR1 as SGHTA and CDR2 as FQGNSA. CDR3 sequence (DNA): TGTGCCAGCAGCTTAGCGGGGGACCCCTATAATTCACCCCTCCACTTT. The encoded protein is CASSLAGDPYNSPLHF. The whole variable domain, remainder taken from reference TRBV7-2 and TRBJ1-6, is GAGVSQSPSNKVTEKGKDVELRCDPISGHTALYWYRQSLGQGLEFLIYFQGNSAPDKSGLPSDRFSAERTGGSVSTLTIQRTQQEDSAVYLCASSLAGDPYNSPLHFGNGTRLTVT.

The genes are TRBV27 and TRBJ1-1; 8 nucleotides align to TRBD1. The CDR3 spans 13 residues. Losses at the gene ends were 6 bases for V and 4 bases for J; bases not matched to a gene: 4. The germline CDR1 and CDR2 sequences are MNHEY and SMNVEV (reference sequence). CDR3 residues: CASRITGGTEAFF. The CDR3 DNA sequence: TGTGCCAGCAGGATAACAGGGGGCACTGAAGCTTTCTTT.

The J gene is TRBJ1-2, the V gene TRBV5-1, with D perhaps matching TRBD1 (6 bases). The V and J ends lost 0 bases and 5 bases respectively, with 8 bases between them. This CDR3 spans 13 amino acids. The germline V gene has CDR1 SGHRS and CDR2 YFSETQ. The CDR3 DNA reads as TGCGCCAGCAGCTTGGATACAGGGTATGGCTACACCTTC. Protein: CASSLDTGYGYTF.

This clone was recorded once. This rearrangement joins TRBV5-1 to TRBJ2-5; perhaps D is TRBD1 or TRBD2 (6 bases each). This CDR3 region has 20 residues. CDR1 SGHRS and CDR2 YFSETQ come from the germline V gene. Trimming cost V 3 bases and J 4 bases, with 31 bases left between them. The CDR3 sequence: CASSYTLGGAKSQGGETQYF. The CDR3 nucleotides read TGCGCCAGCAGCTATACCTTGGGGGGTGCGAAGAGCCAAGGGGGAGAGACCCAGTACTTC.

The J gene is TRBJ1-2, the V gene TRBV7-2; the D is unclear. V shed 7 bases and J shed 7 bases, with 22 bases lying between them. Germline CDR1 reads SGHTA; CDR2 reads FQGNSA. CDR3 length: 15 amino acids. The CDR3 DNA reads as TGTGCCAGCACCCAGGCAGGTGGCAGAGACTTTGGCTACACCTTC. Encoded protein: CASTQAGGRDFGYTF.

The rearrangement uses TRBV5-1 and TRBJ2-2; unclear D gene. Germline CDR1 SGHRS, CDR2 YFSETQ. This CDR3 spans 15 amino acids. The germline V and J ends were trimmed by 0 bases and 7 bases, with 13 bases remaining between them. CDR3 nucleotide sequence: TGCGCCAGCAGCTTGGGTCGAGTTTCCCTCGGGGAGCTGTTTTTT. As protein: CASSLGRVSLGELFF.

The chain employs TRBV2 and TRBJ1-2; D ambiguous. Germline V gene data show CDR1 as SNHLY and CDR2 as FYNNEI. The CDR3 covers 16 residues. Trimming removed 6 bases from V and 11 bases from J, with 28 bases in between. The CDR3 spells CASRNHVFREQRPYTF. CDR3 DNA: TGTGCCAGCAGAAACCACGTGTTCCGGGAACAGAGACCATACACCTTC.

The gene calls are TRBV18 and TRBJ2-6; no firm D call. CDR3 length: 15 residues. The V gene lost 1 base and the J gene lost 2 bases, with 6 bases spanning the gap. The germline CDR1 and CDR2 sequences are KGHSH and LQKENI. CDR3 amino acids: CASSPLQAGANVLTF. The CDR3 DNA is TGTGCCAGCTCACCACTGCAGGCTGGGGCCAACGTCCTGACTTTC.

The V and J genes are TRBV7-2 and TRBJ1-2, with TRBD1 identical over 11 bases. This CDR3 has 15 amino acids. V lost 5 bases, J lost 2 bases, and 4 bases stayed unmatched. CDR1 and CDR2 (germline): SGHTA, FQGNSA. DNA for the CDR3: TGTGCCAGCAGCGCGGACAGGGGGCGGAACTATGGCTACACCTTC. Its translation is CASSADRGRNYGYTF.

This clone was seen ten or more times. The CDR3 region is CASSGLFPGAGELFF. The CDR3 DNA follows: TGTGCCAGCAGTGGCCTTTTCCCGGGGGCCGGGGAGCTGTTTTTT. The rearrangement links TRBV6-2 or TRBV6-3 to TRBJ2-2, with D possibly matching TRBD2 (6 bases). Trimming left V 5 bases short and J 6 bases short, with 16 bases between. The CDR3 runs 15 residues. CDR1 is MNHEY and CDR2 is SVGEGT in the germline V gene.

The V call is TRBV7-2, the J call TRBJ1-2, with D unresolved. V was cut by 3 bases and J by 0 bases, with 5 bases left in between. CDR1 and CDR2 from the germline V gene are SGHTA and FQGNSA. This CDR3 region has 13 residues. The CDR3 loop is CASSFPPNYGYTF. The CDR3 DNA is TGTGCCAGCAGCTTCCCACCTAACTATGGCTACACCTTC.